This paragraph reports one T cell receptor beta chain. This entry belongs to a study of identical twins. Trimming shortened V by 4 bases and J by 9 bases, and 14 bases separated the two germline ends. Germline lookup yields CDR1 LGHDT and CDR2 YNNKEL (reference sequence). The CDR3 length is 13 residues. The authors used template switching to add a universal primer site and gave cDNA unique molecular identifiers. TCRdb re-derived calls from the 5' RACE reads in MiXCR, one entry per CDR3 protein. The sample shows about 220,000 distinct CDR3 sequences, 7.5% of them seen only once. In addition, the sample was reused for a study of yellow fever vaccine responses in identical twins.

This TCR derives from a woman aged 18-35 years in good health. The chain couples TRBV3-1 to TRBJ2-3, with D possibly matching TRBD2 (6 bases). The source material was CD8+ T cells sorted from blood. CDR3 residues: CASSPQLADTQYF. The CDR3 DNA follows: TGTGCCAGCAGCCCTCAACTAGCCGACACGCAGTATTTT.